A single sample is the source of the 10 T cell receptor beta chains below, sequenced in a study of tumor-infiltrating lymphocytes in primary liver carcinoma (dated by TCRdb to 2016 to 2017). Total RNA and DNA were co-extracted without cell sorting from roughly 20-30 mg of bulk tissue using the AllPrep DNA/RNA mini kit. Sequencing was performed on an Illumina HiSeq 2500. TCRbeta-specific cDNA was reverse-transcribed from around 0.45 ug total RNA using a constant-region primer and ProtoScript II reverse transcriptase. The TCRbeta libraries were prepared through three rounds of nested multiplex PCR following a slightly modified ARM-PCR procedure. Multiplex TRBV1-TRBV30 forward primers and a Cbeta reverse primer were used in the first two PCR rounds, each of which was run for around 9 cycles. TCRdb passed the public sequencing reads through fastp at Q25 and MiXCR, retaining productive beta sequences. Duplicate CDR3 protein sequences are folded into a single record with the most common DNA and genes. This sample lists some 190,000 distinct CDR3 sequences; around four fifths were detected once. The top ten hold approximately 18% of the sample.

The source material was tumor tissue from primary liver carcinoma. The receptors here all came from a man aged 40-50 years with primary liver carcinoma and hepatitis B virus infection.

On this clonotype itself: The conserved phenylalanine or tryptophan normally closing the CDR3 is absent here, so this likely arose from a read error. V gene TRBV7-9 combines with J gene TRBJ1-2; possibly TRBD1 for D (5 bases). Trimming removed 6 bases at V and 8 bases at J, with 19 bases between. The CDR3 has 14 amino acids. CDR1 SEHNR and CDR2 FQNEAQ come from the germline V gene (reference sequence). The CDR3 DNA reads as TGTGCCAGCAGTACATCTGGGGGAGAGCTGGGCTACACCTTA. This translates into CASSTSGGELGYTL.

This clonotype was picked up a small number of times. A read error may explain this, as a much larger clone is one base away. J is TRBJ2-2 and V is TRBV10-1; 7 bases match TRBD2. Germline CDR1 reads WNHNN; CDR2 reads SYGVQD (reference sequence). The CDR3 loop spans 15 amino acids. The CDR3 spells CANSEFSGRTGELFF. The CDR3 DNA reads as TGCGCCAACAGTGAGTTTAGCGGGCGAACCGGGGAGCTGTTTTTT.

Points on this clonotype: The CDR3 carries no conserved terminal phenylalanine or tryptophan, so it likely arises from a read error. The CDR3, as DNA: TGCGCCAGCAGCCAAGCGGCTAGCGGGAGGATTGGTGAGAGCCAGTACTTA. Residues: CASSQAASGRIGESQYL. The gene calls are TRBV4-3 and TRBJ2-5; 11 bases align to TRBD2. Germline V gene data show CDR1 as LGHNA and CDR2 as YSLEER. This CDR3 contains 17 residues.

As for this clonotype: Germline and junction disagree at one end, which may indicate a read error. The chain recombines TRBV29-1 with TRBJ2-5; 11 bases match TRBD1. The CDR3 length is 13 residues. The germline gives CDR1 SQVTM, CDR2 ANQGSEA. The CDR3, as DNA: TGTAATGGACAGGGGGCGAAAGTAGAGACCCAGTACTTC. Encoded protein: CNGQGAKVETQYF.

Remarks on this clonotype: One end of the junction does not line up with germline, which may come from a read error. The chain's CDR3 is CASNQTTSGHTNTGELFF. CDR3 in DNA: TGCGCCAGCAACCAGACCACTAGCGGACATACGAACACGGGGGAGCTGTTTTTT. The chain couples TRBV4-3 to TRBJ2-2, with 8 bases fitting TRBD2. The V gene's germline CDR1 is LGHNA and CDR2 YSLEER. The CDR3 is 18 amino acids.

Remarks on this clonotype: At one end the junction does not follow the germline gene, possibly because of a read error. This chain joins TRBV11-2 and TRBJ2-7, with D maybe TRBD2 (6 bases). Germline V gene lookup returns CDR1 SGHAT and CDR2 FQNNGV. The CDR3 extends over 13 amino acids. In nucleotides, the CDR3 is TGTGCCAGTAGCTTAAGTAAGCGGGTCCGGCAGTACTTC. Translation gives CASSLSKRVRQYF.

This clonotype was counted once. At one end the junction does not follow the germline gene, possibly because of a read error. CDR3 nucleotide sequence: TGTGCCAGCTGCGACTCCCCAGGGGGCACAGATATGCAGTATTTT. This translates into CASCDSPGGTDMQYF. This rearrangement joins TRBV6-4 to TRBJ2-3; TRBD1 matches 8 bases. Germline V gene data show CDR1 as MRHNA and CDR2 as SNTAGT. This CDR3 contains 15 residues.

As concerns this clonotype: Given a much more abundant clone one base away, this may be a read error. The V gene is TRBV5-1, the J gene TRBJ2-3; D might be TRBD2 (6 bases). This CDR3 has 17 residues. Trimming cost V 4 bases and J 4 bases, with 22 bases left between them. Germline CDR1 and CDR2: SGHRS and YFSETQ. DNA of the CDR3: TGCGCCAGCAGCCATGGAAAAAGGGGAGAGCGGGCAGATACGCAGTATTTT. As protein: CASSHGKRGERADTQYF.

A note on this clonotype: No conserved phenylalanine or tryptophan is present at the end of the CDR3, so a read error is the likely explanation. The limits of the CDR3 on the DNA are not certain, so only TCRdb's listed CDR3 is given. J is TRBJ2-7 and V is TRBV4-2; TRBD1, the table's D call, was not compared with the DNA. Including both end residues, the CDR3 is 15 amino acids long. CDR1 LGHNA and CDR2 YNFKEQ come from the germline V gene. The CDR3: CASSQERDRPYEQYL.

The rearrangement links TRBV29-1 to TRBJ2-1; the D gene is possibly TRBD1 (5 bases). The J call may be in error: the DNA end matches TRBJ2-7 better. Germline loops: CDR1 SQVTM, CDR2 ANQGSEA. The CDR3 runs to 12 residues. The CDR3 nucleotides are TGCAGCTCAGAACAGGCGGTGGGTGAGCAGTACTTC. It is translated as CSSEQAVGEQYF.